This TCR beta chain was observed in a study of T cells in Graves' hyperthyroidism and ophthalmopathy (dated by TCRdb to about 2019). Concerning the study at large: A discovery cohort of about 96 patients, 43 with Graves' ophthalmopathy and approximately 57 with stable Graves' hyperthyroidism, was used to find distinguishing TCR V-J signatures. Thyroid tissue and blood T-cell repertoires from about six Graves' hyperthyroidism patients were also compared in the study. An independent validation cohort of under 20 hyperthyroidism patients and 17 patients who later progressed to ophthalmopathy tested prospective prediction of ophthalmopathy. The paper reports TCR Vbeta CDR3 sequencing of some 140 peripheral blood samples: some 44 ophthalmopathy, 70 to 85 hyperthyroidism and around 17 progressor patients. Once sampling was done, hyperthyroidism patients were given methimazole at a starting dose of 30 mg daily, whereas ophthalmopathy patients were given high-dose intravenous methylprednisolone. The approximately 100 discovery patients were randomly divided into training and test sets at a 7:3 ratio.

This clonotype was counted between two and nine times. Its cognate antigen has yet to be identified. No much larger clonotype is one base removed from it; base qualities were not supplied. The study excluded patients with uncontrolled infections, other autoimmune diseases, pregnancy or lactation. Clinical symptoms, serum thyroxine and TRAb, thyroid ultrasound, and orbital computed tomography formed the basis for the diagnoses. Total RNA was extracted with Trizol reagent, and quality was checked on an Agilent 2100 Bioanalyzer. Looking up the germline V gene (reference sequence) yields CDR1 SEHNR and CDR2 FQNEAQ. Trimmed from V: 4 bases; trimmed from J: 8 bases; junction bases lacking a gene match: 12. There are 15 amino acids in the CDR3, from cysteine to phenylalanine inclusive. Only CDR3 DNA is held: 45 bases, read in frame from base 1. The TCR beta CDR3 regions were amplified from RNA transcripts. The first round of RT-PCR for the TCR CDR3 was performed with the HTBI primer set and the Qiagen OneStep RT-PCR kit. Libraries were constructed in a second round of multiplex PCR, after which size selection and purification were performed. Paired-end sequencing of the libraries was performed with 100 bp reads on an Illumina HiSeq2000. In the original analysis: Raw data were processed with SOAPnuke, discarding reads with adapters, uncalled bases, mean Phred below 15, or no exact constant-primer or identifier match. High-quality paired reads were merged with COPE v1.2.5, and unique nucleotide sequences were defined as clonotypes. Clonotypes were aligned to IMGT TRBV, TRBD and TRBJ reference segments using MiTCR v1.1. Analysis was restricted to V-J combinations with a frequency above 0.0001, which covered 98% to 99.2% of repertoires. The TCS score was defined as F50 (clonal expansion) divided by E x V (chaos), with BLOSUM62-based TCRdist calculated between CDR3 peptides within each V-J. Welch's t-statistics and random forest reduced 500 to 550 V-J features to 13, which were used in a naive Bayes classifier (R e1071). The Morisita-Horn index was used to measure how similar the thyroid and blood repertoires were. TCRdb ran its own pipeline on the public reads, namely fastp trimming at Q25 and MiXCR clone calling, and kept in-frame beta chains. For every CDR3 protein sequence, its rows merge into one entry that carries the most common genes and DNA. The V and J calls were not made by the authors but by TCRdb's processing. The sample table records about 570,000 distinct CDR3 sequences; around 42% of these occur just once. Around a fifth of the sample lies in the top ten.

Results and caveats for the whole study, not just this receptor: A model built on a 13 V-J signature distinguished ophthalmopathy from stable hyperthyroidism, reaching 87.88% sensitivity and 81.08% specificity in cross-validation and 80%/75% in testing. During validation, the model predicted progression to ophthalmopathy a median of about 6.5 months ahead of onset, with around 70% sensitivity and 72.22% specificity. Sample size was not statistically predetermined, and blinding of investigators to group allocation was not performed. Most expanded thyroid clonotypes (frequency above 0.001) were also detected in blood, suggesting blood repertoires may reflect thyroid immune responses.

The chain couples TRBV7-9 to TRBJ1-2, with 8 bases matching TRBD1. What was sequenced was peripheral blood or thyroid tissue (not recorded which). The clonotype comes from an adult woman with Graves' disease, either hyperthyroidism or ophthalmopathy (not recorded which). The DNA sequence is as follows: TGTGCCAGCAGCTCTACCCCAGACAGGGGTGGCGGCTACACCTTC. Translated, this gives CASSSTPDRGGGYTF.